The rows below give T cell receptor beta chains drawn from one sample of a study of blood T cell repertoires in COVID-19. The method was immunoSEQ multiplex PCR; TCRdb's version includes in-frame clones alone and lacks a portion of them. Here the sample spans some 270,000 clones, about 89% being singletons. Input material: peripheral blood. These TCRs come from a man between 35 and 55 years old with active or convalescent COVID-19. The CDR3 runs from the conserved cysteine through the conserved F or W. A D gene is named only where the DNA matches it firmly. Some rows have no size entry. The others give once, few or many, or a class for an expanded clone.

V gene	D gene	clone size	CDR3 length	J gene	CDR3 protein	CDR3 DNA
TRBV19	TRBD1	NA	14	TRBJ1-2	CASRSGTGVGGYTF	TGTGCCAGTCGCTCCGGGACAGGGGTTGGTGGCTACACCTTC
TRBV15	NA	NA	15	TRBJ1-3	CATSRGAGTGNTIYF	TGTGCCACCAGCAGAGGAGCGGGGACTGGAAACACCATATATTTT
TRBV11-3	NA	NA	20	TRBJ1-1	CASSLEGFHGREEINVEAFF	TGTGCCAGCAGCTTAGAGGGGTTTCACGGGCGGGAGGAAATAAACGTTGAAGCTTTCTTT
TRBV7-6	TRBD1	NA	16	TRBJ1-3	CASSLADRFSGNTIYF	TGTGCCAGCAGCTTAGCGGACAGGTTCTCTGGAAACACCATATATTTT
TRBV11-3	NA	once	12	TRBJ1-3	CASSSPGNTIYF	TGTGCCAGCAGCTCTCCTGGAAACACCATATATTTT
TRBV11-2	NA	NA	14	TRBJ2-1	CASSLGAGYNEQFF	TGTGCCAGCAGCTTAGGAGCGGGTTACAATGAGCAGTTCTTC
TRBV28	NA	NA	14	TRBJ1-6	CASSLQGSNSPLHF	TGTGCCAGCAGTTTGCAGGGGTCCAATTCACCCCTCCACTTT
TRBV30	TRBD1	few	14	TRBJ2-7	CAWRGDRPTTEQYF	TGTGCCTGGAGGGGGGACAGGCCGACGACCGAGCAGTACTTC
TRBV28	TRBD2	once	13	TRBJ2-1	CASTPGGTSVQFF	TGTGCCAGCACCCCGGGAGGGACGTCGGTACAGTTCTTC
TRBV6-5	NA	NA	15	TRBJ2-1	CASSYDRGAVNEQFF	TGTGCCAGCAGTTACGATCGGGGGGCTGTGAATGAGCAGTTCTTC
TRBV3-1/TRBV3-2	NA	NA	17	TRBJ2-1	CASSQGPTARAYNEQFF	TGTGCCAGCAGCCAAGGCCCGACTGCCAGGGCCTACAATGAGCAGTTCTTC
TRBV24-1	NA	NA	14	TRBJ1-1	CATSDPSRDTEAFF	TGTGCCACCAGTGACCCGTCCAGGGACACTGAAGCTTTCTTT
TRBV18	NA	NA	12	TRBJ1-5	CASSPWTVVEHF	TGTGCCAGCTCACCATGGACAGTAGTGGAGCATTTT
TRBV7-9	NA	NA	16	TRBJ1-2	CASSLATAGVNYGYTF	TGTGCCAGCAGCTTAGCGACGGCGGGAGTTAACTATGGCTACACCTTC
TRBV9	NA	NA	15	TRBJ2-1	CASSVQGGTNNEQFF	TGTGCCAGCAGCGTACAGGGGGGAACAAACAATGAGCAGTTCTTC
TRBV24-1	NA	NA	13	TRBJ2-1	CATSDFIGSEQFF	TGTGCCACCAGTGATTTTATAGGGAGTGAGCAGTTCTTC
TRBV2	TRBD1	NA	15	TRBJ1-2	CASSFPGGGFNGYTF	TGTGCCAGCAGTTTTCCAGGGGGCGGCTTCAATGGCTACACCTTC
TRBV5-3	TRBD1	NA	14	TRBJ2-5	CARSNRQGEETQYF	TGTGCCAGAAGCAACCGACAGGGGGAAGAGACCCAGTACTTC
TRBV9	TRBD1	NA	14	TRBJ1-2	CASSVAGGAGFYTF	TGTGCCAGCAGCGTCGCAGGGGGCGCGGGTTTCTACACCTTC
TRBV12-3/TRBV12-4	TRBD1	NA	13	TRBJ2-5	CASSRDRQETQYF	TGTGCCAGCAGTCGGGACAGACAAGAGACCCAGTACTTC
TRBV6-5	NA	NA	14	TRBJ2-7	CASSYVDRPYEQYF	TGTGCCAGCAGTTACGTGGACAGACCCTACGAGCAGTACTTC
TRBV5-6	NA	NA	14	TRBJ2-5	CASSLDRGRETQYF	TGTGCCAGCAGCTTGGATAGGGGGAGAGAGACCCAGTACTTC
TRBV14	TRBD1	once	14	TRBJ1-5	CASSQTGLDQPQHF	TGTGCCAGCAGCCAGACAGGGTTAGATCAGCCCCAGCATTTT
TRBV28	TRBD2	NA	15	TRBJ2-7	CASSFSGEGSYEQYF	TGTGCCAGCAGTTTTAGTGGGGAGGGCTCCTACGAGCAGTACTTC
TRBV19	TRBD1	NA	16	TRBJ2-7	CASSMGKAGGAYEQYF	TGTGCCAGTAGTATGGGGAAGGCAGGGGGCGCGTACGAGCAGTACTTC
TRBV12-3/TRBV12-4	NA	NA	13	TRBJ1-1	CASSIGGNTEAFF	TGTGCCAGCAGCATCGGGGGGAACACTGAAGCTTTCTTT
TRBV19	TRBD2	NA	15	TRBJ2-1	CASSRERGTYNEQFF	TGTGCCAGTAGTAGGGAGCGGGGGACTTACAATGAGCAGTTCTTC
TRBV7-6	NA	NA	17	TRBJ2-1	CASSSLISRSSYNEQFF	TGTGCCAGCAGCAGCTTAATTTCCCGAAGCTCCTACAATGAGCAGTTCTTC
TRBV19	NA	NA	15	TRBJ1-5	CASSIGSWSNQPQHF	TGTGCCAGTAGTATAGGCAGTTGGAGCAATCAGCCCCAGCATTTT
TRBV6-4	NA	NA	13	TRBJ1-6	CASSDGSNSPLHF	TGTGCCAGCAGTGATGGCTCAAATTCACCCCTCCACTTT
TRBV7-3	TRBD2	NA	19	TRBJ2-3	CASSSGLAGGPSSTDTQYF	TGTGCCAGCAGTTCCGGACTAGCGGGGGGTCCTTCTAGCACAGATACGCAGTATTTT
TRBV4-1	NA	NA	16	TRBJ1-2	CASSPQGNSDLYGYTF	TGCGCCAGCAGCCCACAGGGAAATTCTGATCTATACGGCTACACCTTC
TRBV4-1	NA	NA	15	TRBJ2-7	CASSPLGARSYEQYF	TGCGCCAGCAGCCCTTTAGGAGCACGGTCCTACGAGCAGTACTTC
TRBV5-6	TRBD2	NA	15	TRBJ2-3	CASSATSGRTDTQYF	TGTGCCAGCAGCGCAACTAGCGGGAGAACAGATACGCAGTATTTT
TRBV7-9	NA	NA	15	TRBJ1-6	CASSLEGGILSPLHF	TGTGCCAGCAGCTTAGAAGGGGGTATCTTGTCACCCCTCCACTTT
TRBV12-5	TRBD2	NA	17	TRBJ2-1	CASGLPSSGRIHNEQFF	TGTGCTAGTGGTTTGCCTTCTAGCGGGAGAATCCACAATGAGCAGTTCTTC
TRBV7-9	NA	NA	15	TRBJ2-2	CASSLTTGYTGELFF	TGTGCCAGCAGCCTCACAACGGGGTACACCGGGGAGCTGTTTTTT
TRBV28	NA	NA	14	TRBJ1-5	CASTTGQLNQPQHF	TGTGCCAGCACCACTGGACAGCTTAATCAGCCCCAGCATTTT
TRBV12-3/TRBV12-4	TRBD1	NA	13	TRBJ2-7	CASSRQGDYEQYF	TGTGCCAGCAGTCGACAGGGAGATTACGAGCAGTACTTC
TRBV5-4	NA	once	14	TRBJ2-3	CASREGRLADTQYF	TGTGCCAGCAGGGAGGGGAGGTTGGCAGATACGCAGTATTTT
TRBV7-5	NA	NA	16	TRBJ2-7	CVRSYNRQWSSYEQYF	TGTGTCAGAAGCTATAACCGACAGTGGAGCTCCTACGAGCAGTACTTC
TRBV6-4	TRBD2	once	17	TRBJ2-3	CASSDATSGGAGDTQYF	TGTGCCAGCAGTGACGCGACTAGCGGGGGGGCCGGAGATACGCAGTATTTT
TRBV24-1	TRBD1	NA	18	TRBJ2-3	CATSDPRQTGTRTDTQYF	TGTGCCACCAGTGACCCCCGACAGACAGGGACGAGGACAGATACGCAGTATTTT
TRBV2	TRBD1	NA	14	TRBJ2-7	CASRPGQTKYEQYF	TGTGCCAGCAGGCCGGGACAGACTAAATACGAGCAGTACTTC
TRBV12-2	NA	few	17	TRBJ2-7	CASRVQTVATSEYEQYF	TGTGCAAGTCGCGTTCAGACAGTGGCGACTAGTGAATACGAGCAGTACTTC